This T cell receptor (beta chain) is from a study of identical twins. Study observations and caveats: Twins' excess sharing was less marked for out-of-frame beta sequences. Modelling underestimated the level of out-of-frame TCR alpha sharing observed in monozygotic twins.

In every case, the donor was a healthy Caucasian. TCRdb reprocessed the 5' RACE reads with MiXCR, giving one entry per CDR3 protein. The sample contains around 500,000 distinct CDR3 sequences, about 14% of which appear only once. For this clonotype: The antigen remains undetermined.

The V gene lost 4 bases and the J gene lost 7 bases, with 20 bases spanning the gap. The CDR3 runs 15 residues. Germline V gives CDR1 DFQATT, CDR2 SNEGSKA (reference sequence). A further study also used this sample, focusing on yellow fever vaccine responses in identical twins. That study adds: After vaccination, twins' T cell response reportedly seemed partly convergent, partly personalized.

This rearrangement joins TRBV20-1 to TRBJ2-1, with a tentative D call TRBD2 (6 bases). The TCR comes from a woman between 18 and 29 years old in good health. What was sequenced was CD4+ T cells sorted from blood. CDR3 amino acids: CSATDSWRVLNEQFF. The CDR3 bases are TGCAGTGCTACCGACAGTTGGAGGGTCTTGAATGAGCAGTTCTTC.